This TCR beta chain originates from a study of blood T cell repertoires in COVID-19. Study summary: COVID-19 samples from acute and convalescent phases originated in the United States, Italy and Spain. In each case, the material was cDNA or gDNA derived from T cells, B-cell-depleted T cells, or PBMCs.

The CDR3 extends over 12 amino acids. Trimming removed 4 bases from V and 10 bases from J, with 11 bases in between. Assay: immunoSEQ multiplex PCR; the TCRdb copy retains only in-frame clones and omits some. The profile covers about 230,000 clones, with roughly 85% appearing a single time and about 0.93% taken by the ten largest. The chain has TRBV12-3 or TRBV12-4 and TRBJ2-1, with a possible D match to TRBD1 (5 bases). The sequencing sample was made of peripheral blood. This TCR derives from a middle-aged man with acute or convalescent COVID-19. CDR3 nucleotide sequence: TGTGCCAGCAGTTCTTTTGGGGCCGAGCAGTTCTTC. As protein: CASSSFGAEQFF.